This T cell receptor beta chain originates from a study of early T cells in non-severe SARS-CoV-2 infection. Across the study: Sequencing was performed on bulk RNA from unsorted whole blood, leaving chains unpaired. Whole-study results and caveats: Private and CD4 specificities were missed by VDJdb matching, skewed to anti-spike CD8.

Worth noting for this clonotype: Its cognate antigen is unknown.

A single record per CDR3 protein comes from TCRdb applying MiXCR to the 5' RACE reads. The sample has tens of thousands of distinct CDR3 sequences; less than 8% are singletons. CDR1 and CDR2 from the germline V gene are MDHEN and SYDVKM. The V end was cut by 6 bases, the J end by 0 bases, with 14 bases between. The CDR3 covers 16 residues. What was sequenced was whole blood. The clonotype originates from an adult who was a healthcare worker with PCR-confirmed SARS-CoV-2 infection or an uninfected control (not recorded which). The chain uses TRBV28 and TRBJ1-4, with no clear D. CDR3 coding DNA: TGTGCCAGCAGGTCCTTGGGGAGTCCAACTAATGAAAAACTGTTTTTT. Translated, it gives CASRSLGSPTNEKLFF.